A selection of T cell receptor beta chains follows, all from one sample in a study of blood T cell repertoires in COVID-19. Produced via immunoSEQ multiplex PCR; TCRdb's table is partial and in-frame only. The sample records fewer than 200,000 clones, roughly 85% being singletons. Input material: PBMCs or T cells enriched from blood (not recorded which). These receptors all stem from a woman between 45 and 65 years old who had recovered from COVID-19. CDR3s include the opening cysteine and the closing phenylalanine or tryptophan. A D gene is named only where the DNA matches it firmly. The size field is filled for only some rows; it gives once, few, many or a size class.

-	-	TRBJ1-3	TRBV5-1	TGCGCCAGCATGGGAGGATCACGAGGAAACACCATATATTTT	CASMGGSRGNTIYF
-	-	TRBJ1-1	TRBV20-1	TGCAGTGCTAGTTCAGGGTCCTCTGGCGACACTGAAGCTTTCTTT	CSASSGSSGDTEAFF
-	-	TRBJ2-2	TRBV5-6	TGTGCCAGCCTACCCCGGGACTCTAACACCGGGGAGCTGTTTTTT	CASLPRDSNTGELFF
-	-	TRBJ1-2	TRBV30	TGTGCCTTGGGGCGGGGCTATGGCTACACCTTC	CALGRGYGYTF
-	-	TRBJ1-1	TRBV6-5	TGTGCCAGCAGTTACGGGCCAGGGGATAGGGACACTGAAGCTTTCTTT	CASSYGPGDRDTEAFF
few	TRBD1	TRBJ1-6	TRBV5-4	TGTGCCAGCAGCATCGGACAGGGAGGATCACCCCTCCACTTT	CASSIGQGGSPLHF
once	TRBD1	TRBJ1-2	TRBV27	TGTGCCAGCAGTTCCCTCCGGGACAGGGGGAAAACTAACTATGGCTACACCTTC	CASSSLRDRGKTNYGYTF
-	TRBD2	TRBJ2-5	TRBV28	TGTGCCAGCAGTCGCACCTTAAGGGCGGGGGGGCCGGAGACCCAGTACTTC	CASSRTLRAGGPETQYF
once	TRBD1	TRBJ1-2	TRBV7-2	TGTGCCAGCAGCATCCGACAGGGACCTGCGCGAGGCTACACCTTC	CASSIRQGPARGYTF
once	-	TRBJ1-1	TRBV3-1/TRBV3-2	TGTGCCAGCAGCCAAGCATCGGGGGGTGAAGCTTTCTTT	CASSQASGGEAFF
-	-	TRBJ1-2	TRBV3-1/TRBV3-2	TGTGCCAGCAGCCAGGCAGGGGCTAACTATGGCTACACCTTC	CASSQAGANYGYTF
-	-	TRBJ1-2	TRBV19	TGTGCCAGTAGTATACCCCGAGAGGAGGGCAGCTATGGCTACACCTTC	CASSIPREEGSYGYTF
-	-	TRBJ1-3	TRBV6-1	TGTGCCAGCAGGCCGGTCTCTGGAAACACCATATATTTT	CASRPVSGNTIYF
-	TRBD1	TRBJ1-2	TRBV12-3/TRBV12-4	TGTGCCAGCAGTCGGGACAGATGGAGGGGCTACACCTTC	CASSRDRWRGYTF
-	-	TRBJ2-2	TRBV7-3	TGTGCCAGCAGCTTCAGGATGCAGGGGCGGAACACCGGGGAGCTGTTTTTT	CASSFRMQGRNTGELFF
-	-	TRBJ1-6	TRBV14	TGTGCCAGCAGCCCAAGGACTAACTCACCCCTCCACTTT	CASSPRTNSPLHF
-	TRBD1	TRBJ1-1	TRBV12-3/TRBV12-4	TGTGCCAGCAGACTAACAGGGGATCCTGAAGCTTTCTTT	CASRLTGDPEAFF
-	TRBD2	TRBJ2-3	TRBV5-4	TGTGCCAGCAGTCGACGACTAGCGGGGAGTACAGATACGCAGTATTTT	CASSRRLAGSTDTQYF
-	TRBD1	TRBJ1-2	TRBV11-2	TGTGCCAGCAGCCCGGACAGGACGGGAAGGTGGGGAAAGAATGGCTACACCTTC	CASSPDRTGRWGKNGYTF
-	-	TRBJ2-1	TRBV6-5	TGTGCCAGCCGCAGAGGCGGATACAATGAGCAGTTCTTC	CASRRGGYNEQFF
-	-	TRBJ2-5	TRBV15	TGTGCCACCAGCAGCCGATCTAGCTCGGAGACCCAGTACTTC	CATSSRSSSETQYF
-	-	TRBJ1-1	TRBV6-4	TGTGCCAGCAGTCGCTCAGGGGACGGAGCTGAAGCTTTCTTT	CASSRSGDGAEAFF
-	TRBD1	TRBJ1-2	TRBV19	TGTGCCAGTAGTACGCCCGACAGGGGGGACTATGGCTACACCTTC	CASSTPDRGDYGYTF
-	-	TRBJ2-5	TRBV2	TGTGCCAGCAGAGAAGGACATGCCGGACAGGAGACCCAGTACTTC	CASREGHAGQETQYF
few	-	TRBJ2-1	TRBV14	TGTGCCAGCAGCCAAGGCGGGCCGGGTGAGCAGTTCTTC	CASSQGGPGEQFF
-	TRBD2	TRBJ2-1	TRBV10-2	TGCGCCAGCTCGGGGGGGTGGGAAGAGCAGTTCTTC	CASSGGWEEQFF
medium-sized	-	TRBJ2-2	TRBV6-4	TGTGCCAGCAGCCGGGACACGAACACCGGGGAGCTGTTTTTT	CASSRDTNTGELFF
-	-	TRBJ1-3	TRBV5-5	TGTGCCAGCAGCTTGGTACGGGATAGTGGGAACACCATATATTTT	CASSLVRDSGNTIYF
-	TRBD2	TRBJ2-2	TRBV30	TGTGCCTGGGGACCCCGGAGAGCGGGAGTCACCGGGGAGCTGTTTTTT	CAWGPRRAGVTGELFF
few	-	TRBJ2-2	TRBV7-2	TGTGCCAGCAGCCCACGTGGGGGGGCCACCGGCGGGGAGCTGTTTTTT	CASSPRGGATGGELFF
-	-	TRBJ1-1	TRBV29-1	TGCAGCGCCAACCGGGTCGACACTGAAGCTTTCTTT	CSANRVDTEAFF
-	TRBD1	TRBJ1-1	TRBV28	TGTGCCAGTAGGACAGGGGCGAACACTGAAGCTTTCTTT	CASRTGANTEAFF
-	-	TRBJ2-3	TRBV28	TGTGCCAGCAGTCGTACAGGGCTAAGCACAGATACGCAGTATTTT	CASSRTGLSTDTQYF
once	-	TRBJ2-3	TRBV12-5	TGTGCTAGTGGGGCCGTTAATCAGGGTACGCAGTATTTT	CASGAVNQGTQYF
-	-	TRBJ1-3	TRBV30	TGTGCCTGGAGTGTACGGCGGAGAAACACCATATATTTT	CAWSVRRRNTIYF
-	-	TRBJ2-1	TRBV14	TGTGCCAGCAGCCAGATGTTACTAGGAAGGTACAATGAGCAGTTCTTC	CASSQMLLGRYNEQFF
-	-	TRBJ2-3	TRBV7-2	TGTGCCAGCAGCTTAGTTATAGATACGCAGTATTTT	CASSLVIDTQYF
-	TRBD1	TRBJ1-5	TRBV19	TGTGCCAGTAGTATAAACAGGGGCGTCAATCAGCCCCAGCATTTT	CASSINRGVNQPQHF
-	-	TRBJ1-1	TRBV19	TGTGCCAGTAGTATAGTCCCACAGGGACGGACTGAAGCTTTCTTT	CASSIVPQGRTEAFF
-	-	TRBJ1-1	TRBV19	TGTGCCAGTAGTATGCAGGGTACTGAAGCTTTCTTT	CASSMQGTEAFF
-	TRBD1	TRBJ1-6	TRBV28	TGTGCCAGCAGTCCTCCCGGGACAGGGAAATCACCCCTCCACTTT	CASSPPGTGKSPLHF
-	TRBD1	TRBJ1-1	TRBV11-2	TGTGCCAGCAGCTTAAGGAGTCAGGGGGGAACTGAAGCTTTCTTT	CASSLRSQGGTEAFF
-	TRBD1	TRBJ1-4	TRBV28	TGTGCCAGCAGCCCCGGTACGAGACAGGGGGGAGAAAAACTGTTTTTT	CASSPGTRQGGEKLFF
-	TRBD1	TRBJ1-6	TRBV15	TGTGCCACCAGCAGTGGCAGGGGGAATTCACCCCTCCACTTT	CATSSGRGNSPLHF
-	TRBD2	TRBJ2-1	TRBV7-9	TGTGCCAGCATCCAAATCATCGGGAGGGGGAATGAGCAGTTCTTC	CASIQIIGRGNEQFF
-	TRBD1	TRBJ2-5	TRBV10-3	TGTGCCATCAGTGGGACAGGACAAGAGACCCAGTACTTC	CAISGTGQETQYF
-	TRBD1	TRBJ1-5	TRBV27	TGTGCCAGCAGTGATACGACAGGGGCGAGGCAGCCCCAGCATTTT	CASSDTTGARQPQHF
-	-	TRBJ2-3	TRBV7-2	TGTGCCAGCAGCCTTCGACTAGTGGATACGCAGTATTTT	CASSLRLVDTQYF
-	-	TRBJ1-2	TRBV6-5	TGTGCCAGCAGTTACCGCAGGCCCGGGGGCTATGGCTACACCTTC	CASSYRRPGGYGYTF
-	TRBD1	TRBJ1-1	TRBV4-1	TGCGCCAGCAGCCAAGAGGGTCCCCAACAGGGGTTCACTGAAGCTTTCTTT	CASSQEGPQQGFTEAFF